Sequencing of this T cell receptor beta chain was carried out in a study of blood T cell repertoires in COVID-19. About the research overall: Acute-phase and convalescent COVID-19 samples originated in the United States, Italy and Spain.

Here immunoSEQ multiplex PCR was the method, and the copy in TCRdb shows in-frame clones only, minus some. The sample has about 290,000 clones; around 90% are singletons. This clone has only one observation. The TCR was taken from a woman in her thirties or forties who had recovered from COVID-19. The sequenced sample was PBMCs or T cells enriched from blood (not recorded which).

CDR3 region: CASSHHLGAGADNEQFF. The CDR3 DNA sequence: TGTGCCAGCAGCCACCATTTAGGCGCGGGGGCGGACAATGAGCAGTTCTTC. The chain employs TRBV3-1 (or the pseudogene TRBV3-2) and TRBJ2-1, with a possible D match to TRBD2 (7 bases). The CDR3 length is 17 residues. Trimming cost V 3 bases and J 5 bases, with 20 bases left between them. Germline-derived CDR1 and CDR2 are LGHDT and YNNKEL (reference sequence).